This T cell receptor beta chain was recorded in a study of regulatory T cells in long-lasting Graves disease. Construction of TCR beta libraries relied on iRepertoire HTBI primers and on Arm-PCR targeting CDR3 regions. TCRdb analysed the multiplex PCR reads with MiXCR anew, one entry per CDR3 protein. The data contain 550,000 to 600,000 distinct CDR3 sequences, 15% to 20% of them singletons. This sample's time point: newly diagnosed GD, antithyroid drugs for less than 3 months. From PBMCs, RNA was extracted and then used to make the TCR library. This clonotype was counted at least ten times. These data were also reused for a study on T cells in Graves' hyperthyroidism and ophthalmopathy. That source notes: Together with thyroid ultrasound, orbital computed tomography, serum thyroxine and TRAb, clinical symptoms were used for diagnoses.

The sequencing used peripheral blood mononuclear cells (PBMCs), collected at new diagnosis, from a patient treated with antithyroid drugs. This TCR derives from a man between 18 and 35 years old with Graves disease.

The CDR3: CASSSGGSLNYGYTF. The CDR3, as DNA: TGTGCCAGCAGCTCGGGGGGGTCCTTAAACTATGGCTACACCTTC. The rearrangement links TRBV11-2 to TRBJ1-2; D may be TRBD1 (5 bases). V was pared by 4 bases and J by 2 bases, with 14 bases between. Germline V gives CDR1 SGHAT, CDR2 FQNNGV. The length of the CDR3 is 15 residues.